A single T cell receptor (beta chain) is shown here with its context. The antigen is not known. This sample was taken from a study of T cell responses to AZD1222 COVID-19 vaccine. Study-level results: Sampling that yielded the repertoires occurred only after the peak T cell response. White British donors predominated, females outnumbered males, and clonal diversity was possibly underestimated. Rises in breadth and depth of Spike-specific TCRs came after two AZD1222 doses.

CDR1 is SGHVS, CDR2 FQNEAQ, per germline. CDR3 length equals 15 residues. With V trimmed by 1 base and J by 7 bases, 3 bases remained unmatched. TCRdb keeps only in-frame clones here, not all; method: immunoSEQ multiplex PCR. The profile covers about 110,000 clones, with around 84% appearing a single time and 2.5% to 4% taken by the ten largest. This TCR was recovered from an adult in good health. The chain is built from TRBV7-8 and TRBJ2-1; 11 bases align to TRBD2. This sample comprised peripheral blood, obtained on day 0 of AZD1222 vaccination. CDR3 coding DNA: TGTGCCAGCAGCTTAGAACTAGCGGGGGAGAATGAGCAGTTCTTC. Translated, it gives CASSLELAGENEQFF.